The entry below gives a single T cell receptor beta chain sequence along with its context. Its antigen is currently unknown. TCRdb keeps only in-frame clones here, not all; method: immunoSEQ multiplex PCR. This sample has about 120,000 clones, with approximately 90% found just once. J lost 0 bases, V lost 5 bases, and 5 bases had no gene match. Germline V lookup: CDR1 SGHNT, CDR2 YENEEA. The CDR3 has 16 amino acids. The data stem from a study of T cell responses to AZD1222 COVID-19 vaccine. Study-wide results and caveats: Among vaccine-associated CD4 TCRs, coverage spanned spike, with dominance at 160-218 and 743-854.

The sequence was collected from an adult who received the AZD1222 COVID-19 vaccine. Sequences were derived from peripheral blood, sampled 28 days after the second AZD1222 dose. The rearrangement links TRBV11-3 to TRBJ2-2; 8 bases map to TRBD2. The CDR3 sequence is CASSKGGGPNTGELFF. The CDR3 DNA sequence: TGTGCCAGCAGCAAAGGCGGGGGGCCGAACACCGGGGAGCTGTTTTTT.